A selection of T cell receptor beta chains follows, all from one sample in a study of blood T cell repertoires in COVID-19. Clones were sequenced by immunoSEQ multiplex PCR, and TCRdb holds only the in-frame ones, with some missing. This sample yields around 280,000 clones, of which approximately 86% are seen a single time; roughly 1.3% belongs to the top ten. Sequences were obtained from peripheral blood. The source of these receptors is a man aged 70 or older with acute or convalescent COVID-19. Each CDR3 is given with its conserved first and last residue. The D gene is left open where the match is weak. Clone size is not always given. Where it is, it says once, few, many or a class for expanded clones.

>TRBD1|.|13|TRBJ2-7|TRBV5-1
CASSTGQGYEQYF
TGCGCCAGCAGCACCGGACAGGGCTACGAGCAGTACTTC
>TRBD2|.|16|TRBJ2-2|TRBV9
CASSVSAAGGTGELFF
TGTGCCAGCAGCGTCTCCGCAGCGGGGGGGACCGGGGAGCTGTTTTTT
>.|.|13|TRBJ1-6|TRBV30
CAWSETYNSPLHF
TGTGCCTGGAGTGAAACTTATAATTCACCCCTCCACTTT
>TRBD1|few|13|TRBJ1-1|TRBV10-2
CASHGTGNTEAFF
TGCGCCAGCCACGGGACAGGGAACACTGAAGCTTTCTTT
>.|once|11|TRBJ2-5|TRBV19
CASSIVGSQYF
TGTGCCAGTAGTATAGTGGGGAGCCAGTACTTC
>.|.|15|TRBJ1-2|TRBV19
CASSGGARSGYGYTF
TGTGCCTCAAGCGGGGGGGCGCGTAGTGGCTATGGCTACACCTTC
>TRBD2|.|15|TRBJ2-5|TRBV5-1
CASSWTGLAEETQYF
TGCGCCAGCAGCTGGACCGGACTAGCGGAAGAGACCCAGTACTTC
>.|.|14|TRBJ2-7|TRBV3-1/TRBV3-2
CASSQRGESYEQYF
TGTGCCAGCAGCCAACGCGGGGAGTCCTACGAGCAGTACTTC
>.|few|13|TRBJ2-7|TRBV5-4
CASSLDRVYEQYF
TGTGCCAGCAGCTTGGACAGGGTCTACGAGCAGTACTTC
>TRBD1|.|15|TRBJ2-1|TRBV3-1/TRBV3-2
CASSRSRTGSHEQFF
TGTGCCAGCAGCCGGAGCAGGACAGGGAGCCATGAGCAGTTCTTC
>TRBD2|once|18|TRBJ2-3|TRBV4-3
CASSHRPPTSGETDTQYF
TGCGCCAGCAGCCATAGGCCACCTACTAGCGGGGAAACAGATACGCAGTATTTT
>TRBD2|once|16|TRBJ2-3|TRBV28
CASRSPGSGGRDTQYF
TGTGCCAGCAGGTCCCCGGGGAGCGGGGGCAGAGATACGCAGTATTTT
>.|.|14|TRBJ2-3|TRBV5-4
CASMDSRGTDTQYF
TGTGCCAGCATGGATAGCCGGGGCACAGATACGCAGTATTTT
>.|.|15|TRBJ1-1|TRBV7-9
CASSEKRGSGTEAFF
TGTGCCAGCAGCGAAAAGCGGGGGTCAGGCACTGAAGCTTTCTTT
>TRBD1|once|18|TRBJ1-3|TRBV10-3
CAISESAGTGYSGNTIYF
TGTGCCATCAGTGAGTCAGCCGGGACAGGGTACTCTGGAAACACCATATATTTT
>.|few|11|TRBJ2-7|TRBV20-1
CSARQDYEQYF
TGCAGTGCTAGACAGGACTACGAGCAGTACTTC
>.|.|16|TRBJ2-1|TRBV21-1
CASSETSGRDRNEQFF
TGTGCCAGCAGCGAGACTAGCGGGAGGGACAGAAATGAGCAGTTCTTC
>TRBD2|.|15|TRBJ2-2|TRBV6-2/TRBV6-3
CASSYLPREVGELFF
TGTGCCAGCAGTTATCTTCCGCGGGAGGTCGGGGAGCTGTTTTTT
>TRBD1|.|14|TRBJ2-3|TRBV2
CASSALTGADTQYF
TGTGCCAGCAGTGCCTTGACAGGGGCGGATACGCAGTATTTT
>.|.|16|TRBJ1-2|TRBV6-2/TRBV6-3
CASSGGTERANYGYTF
TGTGCCAGCAGTGGGGGGACGGAACGCGCTAACTATGGCTACACCTTC
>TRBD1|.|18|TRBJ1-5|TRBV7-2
CASSLVLSPGQGHQPQHF
TGTGCCAGCAGCTTAGTACTCTCCCCGGGACAGGGGCATCAGCCCCAGCATTTT
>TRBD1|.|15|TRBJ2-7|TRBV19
CASRLVWTGPYEQYF
TGTGCCAGTAGACTTGTCTGGACAGGGCCCTACGAGCAGTACTTC
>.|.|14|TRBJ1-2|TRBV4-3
CASSQVGQFGGYTF
TGCGCCAGCAGCCAGGTCGGACAGTTCGGTGGCTACACCTTC
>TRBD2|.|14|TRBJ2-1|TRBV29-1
CSVALAGGYNEQFF
TGCAGCGTTGCCCTAGCGGGAGGGTACAATGAGCAGTTCTTC
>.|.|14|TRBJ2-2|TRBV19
CASQSGSLTGELFF
TGTGCCAGTCAGTCCGGGAGTTTAACCGGGGAGCTGTTTTTT
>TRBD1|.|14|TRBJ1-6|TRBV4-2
CASSQGQGASPLHF
TGTGCCAGCAGCCAGGGACAGGGGGCTTCACCCCTCCACTTT
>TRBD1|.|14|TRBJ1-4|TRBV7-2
CASSPTGLSEKLFF
TGTGCCAGCAGCCCGACAGGGTTGAGTGAAAAACTGTTTTTT
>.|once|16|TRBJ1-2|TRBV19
CASSGTLGLPLYGYTF
TGTGCCAGTAGCGGAACACTGGGACTCCCGCTCTATGGCTACACCTTC
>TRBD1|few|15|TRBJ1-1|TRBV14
CASSPLGQLRTEAFF
TGTGCCAGCAGCCCACTGGGACAGTTAAGGACTGAAGCTTTCTTT
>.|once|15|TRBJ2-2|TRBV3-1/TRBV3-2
CASSPQWANTGELFF
TGTGCCAGCAGCCCCCAATGGGCCAACACCGGGGAGCTGTTTTTT
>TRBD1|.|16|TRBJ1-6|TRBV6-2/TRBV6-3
CASSFLPTGGNSPLHF
TGTGCCAGCAGTTTCCTCCCGACAGGGGGTAATTCACCCCTCCACTTT
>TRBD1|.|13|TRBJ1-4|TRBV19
CASRDRFLEKLFF
TGTGCCAGTAGGGACAGGTTTCTGGAAAAACTGTTTTTT
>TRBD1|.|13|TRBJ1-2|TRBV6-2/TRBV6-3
CASSSPDRAGYTF
TGTGCCAGCAGTTCCCCCGACAGGGCTGGCTACACCTTC
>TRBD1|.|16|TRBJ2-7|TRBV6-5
CASSYPRQGQHYEQYF
TGTGCCAGCAGTTACCCCCGACAGGGGCAGCACTACGAGCAGTACTTC
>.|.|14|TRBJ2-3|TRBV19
CASSIVGVRDTQYF
TGTGCCAGTAGTATCGTGGGAGTAAGAGATACGCAGTATTTT
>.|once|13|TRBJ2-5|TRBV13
CASSLGQQETQYF
TGTGCCAGCAGCTTAGGACAGCAAGAGACCCAGTACTTC
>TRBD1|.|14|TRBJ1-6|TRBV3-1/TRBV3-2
CASSQGQYNSPLHF
TGTGCCAGCAGCCAGGGACAGTATAATTCACCCCTCCACTTT
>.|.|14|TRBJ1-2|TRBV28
CASSFSGIGYGYTF
TGTGCCAGCAGTTTTTCGGGTATCGGCTATGGCTACACCTTC
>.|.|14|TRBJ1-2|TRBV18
CASSPGQGLGGYTF
TGTGCCAGCTCACCAGGGCAGGGGTTAGGCGGCTACACCTTC
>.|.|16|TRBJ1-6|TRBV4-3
CASSQDRTPVGTPLHF
TGCGCCAGCAGCCAAGATAGGACACCCGTTGGGACACCCCTCCACTTT
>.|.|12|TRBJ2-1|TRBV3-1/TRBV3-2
CASSIRPGEQFF
TGTGCCAGCAGCATCCGACCGGGTGAGCAGTTCTTC
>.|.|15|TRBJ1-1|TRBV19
CASSTLYGALTEAFF
TGTGCCAGTAGTACTCTTTACGGAGCGCTCACTGAAGCTTTCTTT
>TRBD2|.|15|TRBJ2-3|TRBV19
CASDRLAGGLDTQYF
TGTGCCAGTGACCGACTAGCGGGGGGATTAGATACGCAGTATTTT
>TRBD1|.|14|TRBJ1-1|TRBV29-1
CSAGYRGGRTEAFF
TGCAGCGCCGGATACAGGGGGGGAAGGACTGAAGCTTTCTTT
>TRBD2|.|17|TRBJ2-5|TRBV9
CASSVGGTSGYQETQYF
TGTGCCAGCAGCGTAGGGGGGACTAGCGGGTACCAAGAGACCCAGTACTTC